These T cell receptor beta chains were read from a single sample in a study of siplizumab effects on memory and regulatory T cells. Repertoires were generated with immunoSEQ multiplex PCR, while TCRdb's copy carries only in-frame clones and drops some. The repertoire holds about 110,000 clones, with approximately 92% as singletons. Input material: CD4+ T cells sorted from blood. The receptors here all came from a human donor in good health. CDR3s include the opening cysteine and the closing phenylalanine or tryptophan. The D gene is left open where the match is weak. Clone sizes are given selectively: once, few, many, or a class where the clone is expanded.

clone size	V gene	D gene	J gene	CDR3 protein
NA	TRBV7-3	TRBD2	TRBJ2-1	CASSLRGLAGRHLQSSYNEQFF
NA	TRBV19	TRBD2	TRBJ2-1	CASSFGGRSSYNEQFF
NA	TRBV5-4	TRBD1	TRBJ2-3	CASDQGAGSTDTQYF
NA	TRBV14	NA	TRBJ2-3	CASSPTGVTQYF
NA	TRBV7-3	NA	TRBJ1-2	CASSLNPGNYGYTF
NA	TRBV12-5	NA	TRBJ2-5	CASLQGGQETQYF
NA	TRBV18	NA	TRBJ1-4	CASSPQGPTNEKLFF
NA	TRBV5-6	NA	TRBJ2-7	CASSKRYYEQYF
NA	TRBV5-4	TRBD2	TRBJ2-1	CASSVLSGRAYNEQFF
NA	TRBV2	NA	TRBJ1-2	CASSEMGPGLDYGYTF
NA	TRBV18	TRBD1	TRBJ1-2	CASSLGQATNYGYTF
NA	TRBV11-2	NA	TRBJ1-3	CASSSLRASKNTIYF
NA	TRBV20-1	NA	TRBJ1-1	CTLGSNTEAFF
NA	TRBV29-1	NA	TRBJ2-5	CSVETSRLQTQYF
NA	TRBV9	TRBD1	TRBJ1-1	CASSPRQGARTEAFF
once	TRBV6-6	NA	TRBJ2-2	CASAANGVGTGELFF
NA	TRBV15	NA	TRBJ2-7	CATSRDPHQQYF
once	TRBV18	TRBD2	NA	CASSPGGWRERGYEQYF
NA	TRBV5-4	NA	TRBJ2-3	CASSLVGSEDTQYF
once	TRBV23-1	TRBD1	TRBJ2-2	CASPGQGPSTGELFF
NA	TRBV18	TRBD1	TRBJ2-7	CASSLGQGSYEQYF